What follows are 17 T cell receptor beta chains derived from one specimen sequenced in a study of technical replicates of blood from a few donors. Profiled with immunoSEQ multiplex PCR; TCRdb holds only in-frame clones, not every one. The sample has more than 90,000 clones; more than 90% are singletons. What was sequenced was T cells isolated from PBMCs. The receptors come from a human donor in good health.

V gene TRBV2 combines with J gene TRBJ1-6; 7 nucleotides match TRBD1. The V gene's germline CDR1 is SNHLY and CDR2 FYNNEI. Trimming took 3 bases from V and 0 from J; bases not matched to a gene: 5. CDR3 size: 17 residues. The CDR3 DNA follows: TGTGCCAGCAGTGAGCAGACAGGGAGCTCCTATAATTCACCCCTCCACTTT. Translated: CASSEQTGSSYNSPLHF.

The chain employs TRBV6-6 and TRBJ1-6; D remains unclear. V was cut by 5 bases and J by 3 bases, with 14 bases left in between. CDR3 length equals 16 residues. Germline V CDR1 and CDR2: MNHNY, SVGAGI (reference sequence). The CDR3 coding sequence is TGTGCCAGCAGTCCGGAGGCAGGTCTCTATAATTCACCCCTCCACTTT. This gives the protein CASSPEAGLYNSPLHF.

This clone was seen only a few times. The genes are TRBV5-1 and TRBJ1-1; D ambiguous. The ends were cut back, 3 bases at V and 0 bases at J, with 6 bases in the middle. The CDR3 loop spans 13 amino acids. Germline CDR1 is SGHRS and CDR2 is YFSETQ. CDR3 sequence: CASSSGMNTEAFF. The CDR3 region has the DNA TGCGCCAGCAGCTCCGGTATGAACACTGAAGCTTTCTTT.

V usage is TRBV29-1 and J usage is TRBJ1-6; TRBD1 agrees at 7 bases. CDR3 size: 14 residues. J lost 9 bases, V lost 7 bases, and 12 bases had no gene match. Germline V gives CDR1 SQVTM, CDR2 ANQGSEA. This chain's CDR3 is CSGHDRDQGSPLHF. CDR3 in DNA: TGCAGCGGACACGACAGGGACCAGGGTTCACCCCTCCACTTT. Drawing the rest from reference TRBV29-1 and TRBJ1-6, the complete variable domain is SAVISQKPSRDICQRGTSLTIQCQVDSQVTMMFWYRQQPGQSLTLIATANQGSEATYESGFVIDKFPISRPNLTFSTLTVSNMSPEDSSIYLCSGHDRDQGSPLHFGNGTRLTVT.

In this sample, this clone turned up once. CDR3 protein: CASSEGQSYGYTF. DNA for the CDR3: TGTGCCAGCAGTGAGGGACAGTCCTATGGCTACACCTTC. The rearrangement uses TRBV25-1 and TRBJ1-2; 7 bases agree with TRBD1. Losses at the gene ends were 3 bases for V and 4 bases for J; bases not matched to a gene: 2. The CDR3 loop spans 13 amino acids. Looked up from germline, CDR1 is MGHDK and CDR2 is SYGVNS.

This chain connects TRBV6-1 to TRBJ1-1; tentative D call: TRBD1 (5 bases). Germline V CDR1 and CDR2: MNHNS, SASEGT. This CDR3 is built from 16 residues. Trimming stripped 3 bases from V and 0 bases from J, with 14 bases between. The CDR3 DNA reads as TGTGCCAGCAGTGAGAAAGCGGGGGGGATGAACACTGAAGCTTTCTTT. Protein: CASSEKAGGMNTEAFF.

The chain uses TRBV18 and TRBJ1-2, with TRBD1 identical over 8 bases. The CDR3 runs 17 residues. From germline, CDR1 is KGHSH and CDR2 LQKENI. V lost 0 bases and J lost 8; bases outside the gene matches: 14. CDR3 in amino acids: CASSPPSGTGAQPGYTF. The DNA for the CDR3 is TGTGCCAGCTCACCACCGTCCGGGACAGGCGCCCAGCCCGGCTACACCTTC.

The V gene is TRBV19, the J gene TRBJ2-3; 9 positions agree with TRBD2. CDR3 length: 16 residues. Trimming cost V 3 bases and J 2 bases; bases outside gene matches: 6. CDR1 LNHDA and CDR2 SQIVND come from the germline V gene (reference sequence). This CDR3 reads CASSILREGPTDTQYF. The CDR3 nucleotides read TGTGCCAGTAGTATCTTGCGGGAGGGCCCCACAGATACGCAGTATTTT.

The chain carries TRBV10-3 and TRBJ1-6, with D hard to call. CDR1 is ENHRY and CDR2 is SYGVKD in the germline V gene. V was cut by 6 bases and J by 9 bases, with 12 bases left in between. The CDR3 loop spans 13 amino acids. CDR3 region: CAIRQSLGSPLHF. In DNA, the CDR3 is TGTGCCATCAGACAGTCCCTGGGTTCACCCCTCCACTTT.

The V call is TRBV30, the J call TRBJ2-6; no reliable D call. Germline loops: CDR1 GTSNPN, CDR2 SVGIG (reference sequence). The CDR3 has 14 residues. V was clipped by 1 base and J by 4 bases, with 8 bases between them. Here the CDR3 DNA reads TGTGCCTGGAGTGACGGGTCCGGGGCCAACGTCCTGACTTTC. It encodes CAWSDGSGANVLTF.

The CDR3: CASSGIGLATGELFF. In DNA form, the CDR3 reads TGTGCCAGTAGCGGCATAGGACTAGCCACCGGGGAGCTGTTTTTT. The chain recombines TRBV19 with TRBJ2-2; TRBD2 aligns across 8 bases. CDR1 and CDR2 from the germline V gene are LNHDA and SQIVND (reference sequence). Trimming cost V 6 bases and J 4 bases; bases outside gene matches: 7. The CDR3 loop spans 15 amino acids.

The rearrangement uses TRBV5-1 and TRBJ2-1; D is possibly TRBD1 (5 bases). Trimming left V 4 bases short and J 3 bases short, with 14 bases between. Germline V gene data show CDR1 as SGHRS and CDR2 as YFSETQ. CDR3 length: 15 residues. CDR3 sequence reads: CASSRSDSYYNEQFF. CDR3 sequence (DNA): TGCGCCAGCAGCCGATCTGACAGCTACTACAATGAGCAGTTCTTC.

The chain employs TRBV28 and TRBJ2-7; tentative D call: TRBD2 (6 bases). CDR1 is MDHEN and CDR2 is SYDVKM in the germline V gene. CDR3 length: 13 amino acids. V was cut by 6 bases and J by 7 bases, with 16 bases left in between. The CDR3 loop is CASSQGLGREQYF. In DNA form, the CDR3 reads TGTGCCAGCAGCCAAGGGCTTGGGAGGGAGCAGTACTTC.

The rearrangement joins TRBV6-9 to TRBJ1-5, with 7 bases aligning to TRBD1. Unmatched junction bases numbered 11, after V lost 6 bases and J lost 9 bases. This CDR3 region has 14 residues. CDR1 MNHGY and CDR2 SVAAGI come from the germline V gene. The CDR3 region has the DNA TGTGCCAGCAGCGGGTCAGGGGGTAAGGGGCCCCAGCATTTT. It specifies CASSGSGGKGPQHF.

The chain couples TRBV6-1 to TRBJ1-1, with D hard to call. V was pared by 2 bases and J by 6 bases, with 22 bases between. Germline CDR1 and CDR2: MNHNS and SASEGT. The CDR3 totals 17 residues. CDR3 nucleotide sequence: TGTGCCAGCAGTGAATTAGTAATCCTCCAAGACACTCCTGAAGCTTTCTTT. As protein: CASSELVILQDTPEAFF.

The chain is built from TRBV9 and TRBJ2-1; possibly TRBD1 for D (5 bases). This CDR3 has 13 residues. Trimming took 0 bases from V and 8 from J, leaving 9 bases between them. Germline loops: CDR1 SGDLS, CDR2 YYNGEE. The CDR3 here is CASSVVAGYEQFF. DNA of the CDR3: TGTGCCAGCAGCGTAGTCGCAGGGTATGAGCAGTTCTTC.

The genes are TRBV9 and TRBJ2-5; D remains ambiguous. The germline V gene encodes CDR1 SGDLS and CDR2 YYNGEE. The CDR3 covers 14 residues. The V end lost 3 bases, the J end lost 3 bases, and 12 bases lay between the germline ends. Here the CDR3 reads CASSAPRVEETQYF. The CDR3 coding sequence is TGTGCCAGCAGCGCCCCCCGGGTAGAAGAGACCCAGTACTTC.